Following are 23 T cell receptor beta chains from one sample sequenced in a study of regulatory T cells in long-lasting Graves disease. iRepertoire HTBI primers and Arm-PCR of CDR3 regions built TCR beta libraries. TCRdb analysed the multiplex PCR reads with MiXCR anew, one entry per CDR3 protein. In the table there are approximately 380,000 distinct CDR3 sequences, roughly 20% of which are singletons. Indicated time point: persistent/refractory GD, antithyroid drugs over 5 years with positive TRAb. PBMC-derived RNA was used for the TCR library. Sequences were derived from peripheral blood mononuclear cells (PBMCs), sampled when the disease was refractory, from a patient treated with antithyroid drugs. Receptor source: a female donor with Graves disease.

This clonotype was seen a handful of times. J is TRBJ2-5 and V is TRBV5-8, with TRBD1 matching 7 bases. This CDR3 spans 16 amino acids. The germline V gene has CDR1 SGHTS and CDR2 YDEGEE. Trimming removed 4 bases from V and 0 bases from J; junction bases left unmatched: 9. In nucleotides, the CDR3 is TGTGCCAGCAGCGGAAGAAGGGGGCGACACCAAGAGACCCAGTACTTC. As protein: CASSGRRGRHQETQYF.

This clonotype occurred many times. The chain employs TRBV6-1 and TRBJ1-2; 7 nucleotides agree with TRBD1. After removal of 8 bases from V and 8 bases from J, the junction contained 5 bases not matched to a gene. The CDR3 loop spans 11 amino acids. The germline V gene has CDR1 MNHNS and CDR2 SASEGT. The CDR3 coding sequence is TGTGCCAGCGAGGACAGGTTCGGCTACACCTTC. Encoded protein: CASEDRFGYTF.

As to this clonotype: The junction departs from the called germline gene at one end, perhaps through a read error. The genes are TRBV20-1 and TRBJ2-4, with 14 bases identical to TRBD2. Germline lookup yields CDR1 DFQATT and CDR2 SNEGSKA (reference sequence). This CDR3 has 11 residues. The CDR3 nucleotides read TGCAGTGCTAGAGCCGGGACTAGCGGGAGCTTC. It codes for CSARAGTSGSF.

Comments on this clonotype: Just one base apart from a much larger clone, this may be a read error. The chain joins TRBV6-2 or TRBV6-3 to TRBJ2-7; TRBD1 agrees at 8 bases. With V trimmed by 10 bases and J by 7 bases, 15 bases remained unmatched. This CDR3 region has 14 residues. Germline V gene sequence: CDR1 MNHEY, CDR2 SVGEGT. DNA for the CDR3: TGTGCCACTTCTCCTCCGGGACAGGCCCGGGAGCAGTACTTC. This sequence encodes CATSPPGQAREQYF.

This clonotype has ten or more counts. The chain combines TRBV10-3 with TRBJ2-7, with 7 bases aligning to TRBD2. The trim removed 2 bases at V and 7 bases at J, leaving 11 bases unmatched. Per the germline V gene, CDR1 is ENHRY and CDR2 is SYGVKD. The CDR3 contains 15 residues. The CDR3 reads CAISETAAGFQEQYF. In DNA form, the CDR3 reads TGTGCCATCAGTGAGACCGCAGCGGGATTTCAGGAGCAGTACTTC.

This clonotype was recorded at least ten times. V usage is TRBV12-3 or TRBV12-4 and J usage is TRBJ1-2, with 7 bases aligning to TRBD1. This CDR3 comprises 15 residues. V was clipped by 5 bases and J by 3 bases; unmatched bases: 9. The CDR3 nucleotides read TGTGCCAGCAGTAGGAGGGGGCGCCCCGACTATGGCTACACCTTC. This sequence encodes CASSRRGRPDYGYTF.

The gene calls are TRBV9 and TRBJ2-2; 10 bases line up with TRBD1. CDR1 and CDR2 from the germline V gene are SGDLS and YYNGEE. J gave up 5 bases and V 2 bases, and 6 bases lay outside the gene matches. The CDR3 length is 16 residues. DNA for the CDR3: TGTGCCAGCAGCGTGCCGGGACAGGGGAGAACCGGGGAGCTGTTTTTT. This gives the protein CASSVPGQGRTGELFF. The whole variable domain, remainder taken from reference TRBV9 and TRBJ2-2, is DSGVTQTPKHLITATGQRVTLRCSPRSGDLSVYWYQQSLDQGLQFLIQYYNGEERAKGNILERFSAQQFPDLHSELNLSSLELGDSALYFCASSVPGQGRTGELFFGEGSRLTVL.

The V gene is TRBV12-3 or TRBV12-4, the J gene TRBJ2-2; D gene uncertain. This CDR3 has 12 amino acids. Trimming left V 5 bases short and J 6 bases short, with 7 bases between. The CDR3 nucleotides are TGTGCCAGCAGTCGGAGTGCCGGGGAGCTGTTTTTT. It codes for CASSRSAGELFF.

The chain uses TRBV30 and TRBJ1-5; 8 bases map to TRBD1. V lost 1 base to trimming and J lost 6 bases; unmatched junction nucleotides: 5. The CDR3 has 14 amino acids. CDR1 GTSNPN and CDR2 SVGIG come from the germline V gene (reference sequence). In DNA, the CDR3 is TGTGCCTGGAGTGGGCAGGGGGCCGGTCAGCCCCAGCATTTT. Its protein is CAWSGQGAGQPQHF. The full variable domain, its missing parts supplied by reference TRBV30 and TRBJ1-5, is SQTIHQWPATLVQPVGSPLSLECTVEGTSNPNLYWYRQAAGRGLQLLFYSVGIGQISSEVPQNLSASRPQDRQFILSSKKLLLSDSGFYLCAWSGQGAGQPQHFGDGTRLSIL.

This chain links TRBV7-2 with TRBJ2-2; 14 bases match TRBD2. CDR1 is SGHTA and CDR2 is FQGNSA in the germline V gene. The CDR3 spans 17 residues. J lost 6 bases, V lost 4 bases, and 7 bases had no gene match. This CDR3 is CASSSPGLAGVAGELFF. In DNA form, the CDR3 reads TGTGCCAGCAGCTCCCCGGGACTAGCGGGGGTCGCCGGGGAGCTGTTTTTT.

This clonotype appeared a single time. The DNA for the CDR3 is TGTGCCAGTAGTTACGGGGGAACCTACAATGAGCAGTTCTTC. It specifies CASSYGGTYNEQFF. The J gene is TRBJ2-1, the V gene TRBV19, with D possibly TRBD2 on 6 matching bases. This CDR3 has 14 amino acids. Germline CDR1 reads LNHDA; CDR2 reads SQIVND (reference sequence). With 5 bases removed from V and 2 bases from J, the gap between germline ends came to 10 bases.

The chain recombines TRBV4-2 with TRBJ2-3, with 8 bases matching TRBD2. V dropped 3 bases and J dropped 1; count of bases not matched to a gene: 9. This CDR3 contains 17 residues. CDR1 and CDR2 (germline): LGHNA, YNFKEQ. The CDR3 loop reads CASSHYLSGSGTDTQYF. CDR3 sequence (DNA): TGTGCCAGCAGCCACTACCTGAGCGGGAGCGGCACAGATACGCAGTATTTT.

This clonotype has just one count. A read error is possible here, since a much larger clone lies one base away. The chain links TRBV9 to TRBJ1-1, with D unclear. CDR3 length equals 14 residues. V shed 0 bases and J shed 4 bases, with 10 bases lying between them. Looked up from germline, CDR1 is SGDLS and CDR2 is YYNGEE. This CDR3 is CASSVGEESTEAFF. As DNA, the CDR3 is TGTGCCAGCAGCGTAGGGGAGGAATCCACTGAAGCTTTCTTT. Variable domain in full (rest from reference TRBV9 and TRBJ1-1): DSGVTQTPKHLITATGQRVTLRCSPRSGDLSVYWYQQSLDQGLQFLIQYYNGEERAKGNILERFSAQQFPDLHSELNLSSLELGDSALYFCASSVGEESTEAFFGQGTRLTVV.

The chain recombines TRBV28 with TRBJ2-2; TRBD1 agrees at 8 bases. This CDR3 is built from 15 residues. J gave up 4 bases and V 5 bases, and 6 bases lay outside the gene matches. Germline CDR1 MDHEN, CDR2 SYDVKM. CDR3 DNA: TGTGCCAGCAGTGGCGGACAGGGAAGCACCGGGGAGCTGTTTTTT. Protein product: CASSGGQGSTGELFF.

This clonotype was observed a handful of times. The CDR3 bases are TGTGCCAGCAGTTTAGGGCCTGCCTCTGGAAACACCATATATTTT. This encodes CASSLGPASGNTIYF. The rearrangement links TRBV12-3 or TRBV12-4 to TRBJ1-3, with D unresolved. The germline V and J ends were trimmed by 1 base and 0 bases, with 7 bases remaining between them. CDR3 length: 15 residues.

The chain carries TRBV27 and TRBJ2-7; D gene unclear. V was cut by 2 bases and J by 3 bases, with 11 bases left in between. CDR3 length equals 14 residues. Per the germline V gene, CDR1 is MNHEY and CDR2 is SMNVEV (reference sequence). The DNA of the CDR3 is TGTGCCAGCAGTTTAGGACCGCCCGTCTACGAGCAGTACTTC. Translation: CASSLGPPVYEQYF.

The chain combines TRBV12-3 or TRBV12-4 with TRBJ1-6; TRBD1 agrees at 7 bases. CDR3 length: 14 amino acids. The J segment lost 8 bases and the V segment lost 6 bases, leaving 7 bases of the junction unmatched. CDR3 coding DNA: TGTGCCAGCAGGTCCGGGACAGATGATTCACCCCTCCACTTT. Translated, it gives CASRSGTDDSPLHF.

This clonotype was counted between two and nine times. The CDR3 DNA reads TGTGCCAGCAGCTTAGAAGACAATGAGCAGTTCTTC. Its translation: CASSLEDNEQFF. V and J are TRBV7-2 and TRBJ2-1; no clear D. V lost 1 base to trimming and J lost 5 bases, with 3 bases between them. CDR3 length equals 12 residues. The germline gives CDR1 SGHTA, CDR2 FQGNSA.

In its sample, this clonotype was seen a few times. V and J are TRBV20-1 and TRBJ2-7, with TRBD2 matching 12 bases. Germline values: CDR1 DFQATT, CDR2 SNEGSKA (reference sequence). Trimming took 6 bases from V and 3 from J; bases not matched to a gene: 9. This CDR3 spans 15 amino acids. This CDR3 reads CSAGRTSGKFYEQYF. The DNA of the CDR3 is TGCAGTGCCGGACGGACTAGCGGGAAATTCTACGAGCAGTACTTC.

With regard to this clonotype: This may come from a read error, since a much larger clone is one base off. This sequence joins TRBV24-1 and TRBJ1-1; weak D call: TRBD1 (6 bases). The CDR3 is 17 residues long. From germline, CDR1 is KGHDR and CDR2 SFDVKD. The CDR3 reads CAASPPDRGFVVTEAFF. The CDR3 DNA is TGTGCCGCCAGTCCTCCGGACAGAGGTTTCGTGGTCACTGAAGCTTTCTTT.

A few counts support this clonotype. The chain combines TRBV4-2 with TRBJ2-6; a possible D gene is TRBD1 (5 bases). Germline V CDR1 and CDR2: LGHNA, YNFKEQ. There are 19 residues in the CDR3. V lost 0 bases and J 0 bases, leaving 15 bases between the germline ends. CDR3 residues: CASSQDHDGAVSGANVLTF. DNA for the CDR3: TGTGCCAGCAGCCAAGATCATGATGGGGCCGTCTCTGGGGCCAACGTCCTGACTTTC.

V usage is TRBV6-1 and J usage is TRBJ1-1, with D tentatively TRBD1 (5 bases). The CDR3 totals 13 residues. Germline-derived CDR1 and CDR2 are MNHNS and SASEGT. V lost 7 bases to trimming and J lost 5 bases, with 14 bases between them. CDR3 sequence reads: CASKLGVGTEAFF. DNA of the CDR3: TGTGCCAGCAAGTTAGGGGTGGGGACTGAAGCTTTCTTT.

This clonotype appeared a few times. The chain carries TRBV18 and TRBJ1-1; no definite D call. Trimming removed 4 bases at V and 4 bases at J, with 13 bases between. Per germline, CDR1 KGHSH and CDR2 LQKENI. This CDR3 region has 14 residues. For the CDR3, the DNA is TGTGCCAGCTCACAAGGACGGTCGGGCACTGAAGCTTTCTTT. It yields the protein CASSQGRSGTEAFF.